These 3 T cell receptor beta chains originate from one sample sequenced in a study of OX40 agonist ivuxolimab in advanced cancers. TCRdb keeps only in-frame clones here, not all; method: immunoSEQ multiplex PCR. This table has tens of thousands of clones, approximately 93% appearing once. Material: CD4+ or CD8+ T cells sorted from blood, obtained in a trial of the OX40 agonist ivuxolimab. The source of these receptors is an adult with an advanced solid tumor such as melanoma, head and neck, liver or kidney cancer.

This CDR3 is CASSPAGFSGEQYF. CDR3 DNA sequence: TGCGCCAGCAGCCCCGCAGGGTTCTCGGGCGAGCAGTACTTC. This sequence joins TRBV5-1 and TRBJ2-7; TRBD1 might be the D (5 bases). V was trimmed by 4 bases and J by 6 bases, leaving 17 bases between them. The CDR3 runs 14 residues. Looked up from germline, CDR1 is SGHRS and CDR2 is YFSETQ.

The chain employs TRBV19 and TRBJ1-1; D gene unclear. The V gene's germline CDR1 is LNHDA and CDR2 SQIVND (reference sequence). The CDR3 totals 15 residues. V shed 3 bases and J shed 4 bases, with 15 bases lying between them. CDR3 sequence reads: CASSIGIGLGTEAFF. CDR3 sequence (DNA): TGTGCCAGTAGTATTGGAATAGGTCTAGGCACTGAAGCTTTCTTT. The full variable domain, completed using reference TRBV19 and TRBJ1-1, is DGGITQSPKYLFRKEGQNVTLSCEQNLNHDAMYWYRQDPGQGLRLIYYSQIVNDFQKGDIAEGYSVSREKKESFPLTVTSAQKNPTAFYLCASSIGIGLGTEAFFGQGTRLTVV.

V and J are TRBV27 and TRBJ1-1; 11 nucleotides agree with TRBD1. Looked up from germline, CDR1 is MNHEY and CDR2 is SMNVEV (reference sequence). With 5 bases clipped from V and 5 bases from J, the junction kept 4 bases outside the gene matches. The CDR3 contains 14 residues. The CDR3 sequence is CASSRDRGGTEAFF. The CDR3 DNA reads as TGTGCCAGCAGTAGGGACAGGGGGGGAACTGAAGCTTTCTTT.